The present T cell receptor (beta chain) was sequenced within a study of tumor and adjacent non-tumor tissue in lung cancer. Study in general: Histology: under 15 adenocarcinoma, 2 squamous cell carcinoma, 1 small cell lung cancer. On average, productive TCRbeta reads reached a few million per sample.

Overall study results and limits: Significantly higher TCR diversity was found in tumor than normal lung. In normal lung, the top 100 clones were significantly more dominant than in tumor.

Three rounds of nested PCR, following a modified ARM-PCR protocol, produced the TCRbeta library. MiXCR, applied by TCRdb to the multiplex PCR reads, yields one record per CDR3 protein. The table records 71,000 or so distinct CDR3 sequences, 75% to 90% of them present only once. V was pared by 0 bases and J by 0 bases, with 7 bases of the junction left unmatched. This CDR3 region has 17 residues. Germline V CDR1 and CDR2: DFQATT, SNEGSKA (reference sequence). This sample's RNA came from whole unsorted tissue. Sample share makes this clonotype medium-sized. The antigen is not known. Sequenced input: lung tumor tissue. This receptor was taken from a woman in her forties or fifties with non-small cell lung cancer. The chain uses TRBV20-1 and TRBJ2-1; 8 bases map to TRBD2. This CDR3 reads CSARDGLAPSSYNEQFF. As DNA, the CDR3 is TGCAGTGCTAGAGATGGACTAGCTCCAAGCTCCTACAATGAGCAGTTCTTC.